The 21 T cell receptor beta chains in this list originate from one sample, sequenced in a study of blood T cell repertoires in COVID-19 (dated by TCRdb to the early 2020s). The library was produced with the immunoSEQ multiplex PCR assay. Held by TCRdb, this immuneACCESS table contains in-frame sequences only and omits some clones. Under half of the omission traces to an unresolved V gene where checked; the cause of the rest is unknown. This sample is represented by some 250,000 clones; roughly 81% of them were singletons. The ten largest make up around 7% of the sample. The sequenced sample was peripheral blood. Every receptor here comes from a woman of 80 years or more with COVID-19, enrolled during active disease.

This chain connects TRBV19 to TRBJ2-5, with 8 bases aligning to TRBD1. Losses at the gene ends were 9 bases for V and 2 bases for J; bases not matched to a gene: 8. The CDR3 is 14 amino acids. Per germline, CDR1 LNHDA and CDR2 SQIVND (reference sequence). The CDR3 sequence is CASGDRRRQETQYF. The CDR3 nucleotides read TGTGCCAGCGGGGACAGGCGACGTCAAGAGACCCAGTACTTC.

The chain couples TRBV6-5 to TRBJ2-6; tentatively, D is TRBD1 (6 bases). Trimming cost V 7 bases and J 4 bases, with 14 bases left between them. The CDR3 is 15 residues long. Germline V gives CDR1 MNHEY, CDR2 SVGAGI. DNA for the CDR3: TGTGCCAGCAATTCAGGGGAGCCGGGGGCCAACGTCCTGACTTTC. Translation gives CASNSGEPGANVLTF.

The table lists this clone with a few counts. V and J are TRBV6-5 and TRBJ1-1; D call uncertain. CDR1 MNHEY and CDR2 SVGAGI come from the germline V gene. The CDR3 has 15 amino acids. The V gene lost 7 bases and the J gene lost 3 bases, with 18 bases spanning the gap. The CDR3 loop reads CASKALNTRDTEAFF. The CDR3 DNA sequence: TGTGCCAGCAAAGCTCTGAATACTCGGGACACTGAAGCTTTCTTT.

V gene TRBV6-1 combines with J gene TRBJ1-5; the match to TRBD1 covers 7 bases. Germline loops: CDR1 MNHNS, CDR2 SASEGT. V shed 1 base, J shed 4 bases, and the junction held 16 bases outside the gene matches. The length of the CDR3 is 19 residues. In nucleotides, the CDR3 is TGTGCCAGCAGTGAAGGCGTGGGGGGCTCCACAGGGGTAAATCAGCCCCAGCATTTT. This encodes CASSEGVGGSTGVNQPQHF.

The genes are TRBV6-2 or TRBV6-3 and TRBJ1-1, with D tentatively TRBD1 (6 bases). Trimming shortened V by 0 bases and J by 1 base, and 9 bases separated the two germline ends. The germline V gene encodes CDR1 MNHEY and CDR2 SVGEGT. The CDR3 spans 15 residues. The CDR3 sequence: CASSYSGGANTEAFF. In DNA, the CDR3 is TGTGCCAGCAGTTACTCTGGGGGGGCGAACACTGAAGCTTTCTTT.

The CDR3 region has the DNA TGTGCCATCAGTGAGGAGCGGGGTTACACCTTC. This codes for CAISEERGYTF. The chain couples TRBV10-3 to TRBJ1-2; D is ambiguous. Looked up from germline, CDR1 is ENHRY and CDR2 is SYGVKD. V was shortened by 2 bases and J by 11 bases, with 9 bases between the two germline ends. The CDR3 is 11 residues long.

The chain has TRBV30 and TRBJ2-6; unclear D gene. Trimming left V 0 bases short and J 0 bases short, with 6 bases between. From germline, CDR1 is GTSNPN and CDR2 SVGIG (reference sequence). The CDR3 covers 15 residues. CDR3 region: CAWSVTSSGANVLTF. CDR3 in DNA: TGTGCCTGGAGTGTCACATCCTCTGGGGCCAACGTCCTGACTTTC.

This sequence joins TRBV7-9 and TRBJ1-5, with 11 bases aligning to TRBD1. CDR1 and CDR2 (germline): SEHNR, FQNEAQ (reference sequence). This CDR3 contains 16 residues. The ends lost 5 bases at V and 2 bases at J; junction bases unmatched: 5. The CDR3: CASSQDRGLGNQPQHF. The CDR3 DNA is TGTGCCAGCAGCCAGGACAGGGGGCTAGGCAATCAGCCCCAGCATTTT.

V usage is TRBV6-5 and J usage is TRBJ2-4; no clear D. The CDR3 covers 14 residues. Germline CDR1 reads MNHEY; CDR2 reads SVGAGI. The V gene lost 5 bases and the J gene lost 8 bases, with 16 bases spanning the gap. DNA of the CDR3: TGTGCCAGCAGTCCCCGACCCAGACGGGACATTCAGTACTTC. Its translation: CASSPRPRRDIQYF.

The chain recombines TRBV2 with TRBJ1-2; D is unresolved. The CDR3 length is 13 residues. The V end was cut by 7 bases, the J end by 7 bases, with 16 bases between. Germline V CDR1 and CDR2: SNHLY, FYNNEI. DNA for the CDR3: TGTGCCAGCACCGAGTGGAGCCAAGGTGGCTACACCTTC. Translating gives CASTEWSQGGYTF.

The sample holds one count of this clone. The J gene is TRBJ1-6, the V gene TRBV5-1, with 7 bases identical to TRBD1. Germline V CDR1 and CDR2: SGHRS, YFSETQ. With V trimmed by 1 base and J by 2 bases, 3 bases remained unmatched. This CDR3 spans 16 amino acids. CDR3 in amino acids: CASSLTGQPYNSPLHF. The DNA for the CDR3 is TGCGCCAGCAGCTTGACGGGACAGCCCTATAATTCACCCCTCCACTTT.

The genes are TRBV7-3 and TRBJ2-1; 9 bases fit TRBD1. Unmatched junction bases numbered 7, after V lost 3 bases and J lost 7 bases. CDR1 is SGHTA and CDR2 is FQGTGA in the germline V gene. CDR3 length equals 15 residues. The CDR3 is CASSFRDRDFNEQFF. CDR3 sequence (DNA): TGTGCCAGCAGCTTCCGGGACAGGGATTTTAATGAGCAGTTCTTC.

This clone is a singleton in its sample. The chain employs TRBV6-2 or TRBV6-3 and TRBJ1-5; perhaps TRBD1 as D (5 bases). Germline assignment: CDR1 MNHEY and CDR2 SVGEGT. Trimming cost V 5 bases and J 3 bases, with 8 bases left between them. The CDR3 spans 13 residues. CDR3 DNA: TGTGCCAGCAGTAACAGGTACAATCAGCCCCAGCATTTT. Protein product: CASSNRYNQPQHF.

V gene TRBV5-4 combines with J gene TRBJ1-1, with a weak D call TRBD1 (5 bases). The length of the CDR3 is 16 residues. CDR1 and CDR2 (germline): SGHNT, YYREEE (reference sequence). Trimming removed 0 bases from V and 3 bases from J, with 15 bases in between. The CDR3 region is CASSLEGRMVDTEAFF. The CDR3 DNA reads as TGTGCCAGCAGCTTGGAGGGGAGGATGGTAGACACTGAAGCTTTCTTT.

Note on this clone: No conserved phenylalanine or tryptophan is present at the end of the CDR3, so a read error is the likely explanation. It is unclear where the CDR3 begins or ends on the DNA, so no DNA is shown, and the CDR3 is as TCRdb lists it. The chain is built from TRBV29-1 and TRBJ1-1; TRBD1, as called in the table, went unchecked against the DNA. Counting both end residues, the CDR3 totals 11 amino acids. Germline V gene lookup returns CDR1 SQVTM and CDR2 ANQGSEA. The CDR3 protein is CSVVGAGGGLI.

The rearrangement uses TRBV30 and TRBJ1-5; TRBD1 agrees at 8 bases. After removal of 2 bases from V and 0 bases from J, the junction contained 6 bases not matched to a gene. The CDR3 length is 16 residues. Germline V gene sequence: CDR1 GTSNPN, CDR2 SVGIG (reference sequence). CDR3 nucleotide sequence: TGTGCCTGGAGTATCACAGGGGGTTATAGCAATCAGCCCCAGCATTTT. This gives the protein CAWSITGGYSNQPQHF.

This clone was detected only once. The gene calls are TRBV11-2 and TRBJ1-6; maybe TRBD1 (6 bases). Looked up from germline, CDR1 is SGHAT and CDR2 is FQNNGV. Trimming removed 4 bases at V and 0 bases at J, with 10 bases between. There are 16 residues in the CDR3. CDR3 nucleotides: TGTGCCAGCAGCTGGACAGCGAGCTCCTATAATTCACCCCTCCACTTT. It specifies CASSWTASSYNSPLHF. Supplemented by reference TRBV11-2 and TRBJ1-6, the full variable domain reads EAGVAQSPRYKIIEKRQSVAFWCNPISGHATLYWYQQILGQGPKLLIQFQNNGVVDDSQLPKDRFSAERLKGVDSTLKIQPAKLEDSAVYLCASSWTASSYNSPLHFGNGTRLTVT.

This rearrangement joins TRBV19 to TRBJ2-3; TRBD2 aligns across 7 bases. Trimming cost V 10 bases and J 4 bases; bases outside gene matches: 8. In germline, CDR1 is LNHDA, CDR2 SQIVND (reference sequence). The CDR3 loop spans 13 amino acids. In nucleotides, the CDR3 is TGTGCCATTCAGCGGGGCCCCGCAGATACGCAGTATTTT. Translating gives CAIQRGPADTQYF.

The rearrangement joins TRBV5-1 to TRBJ1-1; D ambiguous. The CDR3 loop spans 14 amino acids. CDR1 and CDR2 (germline): SGHRS, YFSETQ. Between the trimmed V and J ends, which lost 1 base and 1 base, there was a span of 8 bases. The CDR3 region has the DNA TGCGCCAGCAGCTTGTCCTCAGAGAACACTGAAGCTTTCTTT. Encoded protein: CASSLSSENTEAFF. Full variable domain (outside the CDR3, taken from reference TRBV5-1 and TRBJ1-1): KAGVTQTPRYLIKTRGQQVTLSCSPISGHRSVSWYQQTPGQGLQFLFEYFSETQRNKGNFPGRFSGRQFSNSRSEMNVSTLELGDSALYLCASSLSSENTEAFFGQGTRLTVV.

V gene TRBV5-1 combines with J gene TRBJ1-2; D is unresolved. The CDR3 contains 11 residues. V lost 3 bases and J lost 8, with 8 bases in between. The germline V gene has CDR1 SGHRS and CDR2 YFSETQ. The CDR3 nucleotides read TGCGCCAGCAGCTCTACCTCGGGCTACACCTTC. It yields the protein CASSSTSGYTF.

V gene TRBV5-6 combines with J gene TRBJ1-2; 11 bases align to TRBD1. The V segment lost 4 bases and the J segment 8 bases; nucleotides outside the gene matches: 10. CDR3 length: 15 residues. CDR1 and CDR2 from the germline V gene are SGHDT and YYEEEE. The CDR3 nucleotides are TGTGCCAGCAGCCTTCTGGGACAGGGGGTGAGAGGCTACACCTTC. Translated, it gives CASSLLGQGVRGYTF.